This T cell receptor (beta chain) was obtained from a study of tumor-infiltrating lymphocytes in primary liver carcinoma (dated by TCRdb to 2015 to 2018). General notes on the study: Of the five patients (three men and two women, aged 30 to 69 years), four had hepatocellular carcinoma and one had combined HCC and intrahepatic cholangiocarcinoma. Each sample produced about 3.5 to 8 million productive TCRbeta reads, and read depth showed no significant difference between tissue types. For each liver tumor, the study sampled five regions along with adjacent normal tissue and blood, and applied TCRbeta repertoire sequencing, expression microarrays and whole-exome sequencing. A total of 35 or so specimens from 5 patients went through TCRbeta repertoire sequencing, namely 25 tumor regions, 5 adjacent noncancerous liver tissues and 5 peripheral blood samples. To link TCRbeta repertoire diversity with the local molecular phenotype, the approximately 23 tumor region samples were profiled using Agilent mRNA microarrays. High reproducibility was observed for the technical replicate repertoires, with mean shared-clone rates about 0.92 and correlation coefficients above 0.95. The tumors of the five patients were staged as T1-T3 N0M0, with maximum diameters ranging from roughly 4.2 to 10 cm. What the research found in general, with its limitations: Consistent with antigen-driven expansion, pairs of tumor regions showed higher repertoire overlap (mean roughly 35%) than either tumor-adjacent pairs (around 17%) or tumor-blood pairs (about 14%). Only about 7-25% of top clones were found in all five regions of a tumor, suggesting spatial heterogeneity of tumor-infiltrating T cells. The study included only five patients, and the authors note findings should be validated in a larger study. Only the TCR beta chain was sequenced, so true repertoire diversity is likely underestimated because unpaired alpha chains were not captured. Comparison of CD4+ and CD8+ T cell repertoires was precluded by the use of bulk unsorted samples. A significantly larger repertoire fraction was made up by the top 250 clones in tumors than in blood (p = 0.039).

Without any cell sorting, total RNA and DNA were co-extracted from approximately 22-30 mg of bulk tissue using the AllPrep DNA/RNA mini kit. Between November 2015 and March 2016, 4 or 5 patients in China with histopathologically diagnosed primary liver carcinoma had their tumors surgically resected. Patients had chronic HBV infection and were treatment-naive at sampling. Five spatially separated regions were sampled per tumor: superior, inferior, left-lateral and right-lateral poles, plus the tumor centre. More than 90% viable tumor cells were found by histology in every tumor sample. Fresh tumor and adjacent tissue pieces were bisected, with one half stored in RNAlater at -80 degrees C and the other half sent for histology. The CDR3 numbers 14 amino acids, ends counted. The kept DNA is CDR3 alone, 42 bases in frame from the first base. V is shortened by 10 bases, J by 3 bases, and the region joining them spans 18 bases. The germline V gene supplies CDR1 SNHLY and CDR2 FYNNEI.

Starting from 450 to 500 ng total RNA, TCRbeta-specific cDNA was produced by reverse transcription with a constant-region primer and ProtoScript II reverse transcriptase. Construction of the TCRbeta libraries relied on three nested rounds of multiplex PCR, following a slightly modified ARM-PCR procedure. Each of the first two PCR rounds ran for nine to ten cycles and used multiplex TRBV1-TRBV30 forward primers together with a Cbeta reverse primer. Sample barcodes and Illumina adapters were attached in a final 25-cycle PCR using Deep VentR polymerase. Amplicons of 200-500 bp were gel-purified with a QIAquick gel extraction kit before sequencing. An Illumina HiSeq 2500 was used to sequence the TCRbeta amplicons, generating 250-bp paired-end reads. As for the original processing: Reads were quality-trimmed with Trimmomatic v0.33, and paired reads were merged with FLASH v1.2.11 to recover full CDR3 sequences. V, D and J germline segments were assigned to the rearranged TCRbeta sequences by MiGEC v1.2.1b. VDJtools v1.0.0 computed clonotype statistics and Shannon-Wiener diversity indices. To reduce sampling bias, subsequent analyses other than the diversity analysis used only the 250 most abundant clonotypes in each sample. TCRdb trimmed the raw reads at Q25, called clones with MiXCR and kept productive beta chains. Identical CDR3 protein sequences are pooled into one entry, listed with their most common genes and DNA. TCRdb, not the authors, supplied the V and J calls. This sample is represented by over 40,000 distinct CDR3 sequences; over 65% of them were singletons. Less than 25% of the sample rests with the top ten.

A word on this clonotype: It has no known antigen specificity. The conserved closing phenylalanine or tryptophan is absent in this CDR3, likely reflecting a read error.

The sample comprised liver tumor tissue from sampling region 5. Interpreted using the paper, the cell subset or site label stands for: tumor region T5, tumor centre. This clonotype was sampled from a man in his forties or fifties with primary liver carcinoma and hepatitis B virus infection. Rearrangement joined TRBV2 to TRBJ2-5; the D gene cannot be resolved reliably. The DNA sequence reads TGTGCCAAACTCCGGGTCAGCTACAAAGAGACCCAGTACTAC. Translation gives CAKLRVSYKETQYY.